The sequence of this T cell receptor (beta chain) was determined in a study of T cells in Graves' hyperthyroidism and ophthalmopathy. Amplification yielded TCR beta CDR3 regions, with RNA transcripts as the source. RT-PCR in the first round (using the HTBI primer set) targeted the TCR CDR3. TCRdb re-called the multiplex PCR reads through MiXCR, storing one row per CDR3 protein. Counted here are about 400,000 distinct CDR3 sequences, about 16% occurring once; the ten biggest clones make up roughly 33%. When ophthalmopathy did not progress within 18 months, Graves' hyperthyroidism was considered stable. The study left out patients who had uncontrolled infection, other autoimmune disease, pregnancy or lactation. For the diagnoses, clinical symptoms, serum thyroxine and TRAb, thyroid ultrasound and orbital computed tomography were used. The germline V gene encodes CDR1 MNHEY and CDR2 SVGEGT. V was clipped by 7 bases and J by 10 bases, with 14 bases between them. The CDR3 extends over 13 amino acids.

The specimen sequenced was blood. The TCR originated in a woman aged 30 to 39 with Graves' hyperthyroidism. The chain combines TRBV6-2 or TRBV6-3 with TRBJ1-6; tentatively, D is TRBD1 (6 bases). As DNA, the CDR3 is TGTGCCAGCAAGGTGTCAGGGGAGTCACCCCTCCACTTT. This encodes CASKVSGESPLHF.